These 8 T cell receptor beta chains share one sample of origin, sequenced in a study of blood T cell repertoires in COVID-19. TCRdb's copy holds only in-frame clones and misses some; the assay was immunoSEQ multiplex PCR. The sample lists around 97,000 clones; 88% were seen once. Sequenced input: peripheral blood. The receptors originated from a human donor in a cohort sampled during active COVID-19.

The chain uses TRBV12-5 and TRBJ2-7; 12 bases match TRBD1. The CDR3 is made up of 14 amino acids. Germline-derived CDR1 and CDR2 are LGHNT and FRNRAP. V shed 4 bases and J 5 bases; nucleotides not matched to a gene: 3. CDR3 amino acids: CASGSGQGAHEQYF. In DNA form, the CDR3 reads TGTGCTAGTGGTTCGGGACAGGGGGCCCACGAGCAGTACTTC. The full variable domain, with the rest looked up from reference TRBV12-5 and TRBJ2-7, is DARVTQTPRHKVTEMGQEVTMRCQPILGHNTVFWYRQTMMQGLELLAYFRNRAPLDDSGMPKDRFSAEMPDATLATLKIQPSEPRDSAVYFCASGSGQGAHEQYFGPGTRLTVT.

The J gene is TRBJ1-2, the V gene TRBV30, with D hard to call. Per the germline V gene, CDR1 is GTSNPN and CDR2 is SVGIG (reference sequence). The CDR3 length is 11 residues. The CDR3 spells CASRGNYGYTF. CDR3 DNA sequence: TGTGCTTCTCGGGGAAACTATGGCTACACCTTC.

This chain links TRBV2 with TRBJ2-1, with 9 bases identical to TRBD1. CDR1 is SNHLY, CDR2 FYNNEI, per germline. The CDR3 is made up of 15 amino acids. Trimming at V came to 9 bases and at J to 5 bases, leaving 11 bases not matched to a gene. As DNA, the CDR3 is TGTGCCAGTTCCAGGGGGACAGGGTCCCACAATGAGCAGTTCTTC. It codes for CASSRGTGSHNEQFF.

V gene TRBV15 combines with J gene TRBJ2-7; possibly TRBD2 for D (5 bases). The germline V gene has CDR1 LNHNV and CDR2 YYDKDF (reference sequence). This CDR3 is built from 15 residues. V gave up 0 bases and J gave up 6 bases, with 15 bases separating them. CDR3 sequence: CATSRDRGSWGEQYF. Here the CDR3 DNA reads TGTGCCACCAGCAGAGATCGAGGGTCTTGGGGCGAGCAGTACTTC.

This chain joins TRBV11-2 and TRBJ2-3; TRBD1 might be the D (7 bases). The CDR3 covers 13 residues. Trimming removed 5 bases at V and 6 bases at J, with 12 bases between. Germline V gene sequence: CDR1 SGHAT, CDR2 FQNNGV. The CDR3 DNA follows: TGTGCCAGCAGCCCCCAGGGGGGCGATACGCAGTATTTT. It specifies CASSPQGGDTQYF.

The sample holds a few counts of this clone. This chain connects TRBV28 to TRBJ1-5; a weak D match, TRBD1 (5 bases). Germline values: CDR1 MDHEN, CDR2 SYDVKM. The V and J ends lost 1 base and 5 bases respectively, with 12 bases between them. The CDR3 is made up of 15 amino acids. This CDR3 is CASSLSGGDHQPQHF. CDR3 DNA: TGTGCCAGCAGTTTATCGGGAGGGGACCATCAGCCCCAGCATTTT.

The chain joins TRBV30 to TRBJ1-1, with a tentative D call TRBD1 (6 bases). V dropped 7 bases and J dropped 7 bases, with 13 bases sitting between them. The germline V gene encodes CDR1 GTSNPN and CDR2 SVGIG (reference sequence). The CDR3 length is 11 residues. CDR3 DNA sequence: TGTGCCTCCACTGTAGGGGGTGAAGCTTTCTTT. It codes for CASTVGGEAFF.

The chain uses TRBV12-3 or TRBV12-4 and TRBJ2-5; tentatively, D is TRBD2 (5 bases). V was trimmed by 2 bases and J by 5 bases, leaving 9 bases between them. This CDR3 region has 13 residues. DNA of the CDR3: TGTGCCAGCAGTTTACCGGGGTTGGAGACCCAGTACTTC. Its protein product is CASSLPGLETQYF.